Each of the 11 T cell receptor beta chains below was sequenced from the same sample in a study of control samples from healthy donors and cancer patients. Assay used: immunoSEQ multiplex PCR; TCRdb lists only in-frame clones, some missing. Among around 250,000 clones listed, roughly 80% were seen once. Sequenced: PBMCs. The receptors derive from a woman aged 55-69 years with lung cancer.

This clone was found once. The CDR3 sequence is CASSSGPKGGTYEQYF. In nucleotides, the CDR3 is TGTGCCAGCAGCTCGGGACCGAAAGGTGGGACCTACGAGCAGTACTTC. The V call is TRBV7-6, the J call TRBJ2-7; D is perhaps TRBD1 or TRBD2 (5 bases each). This CDR3 comprises 16 residues. V lost 4 bases and J lost 2, with 18 bases in between. CDR1 is SGHVS, CDR2 FNYEAQ, per germline.

The chain employs TRBV6-5 and TRBJ1-1; a weak D match, TRBD1 (5 bases). The germline V and J ends were trimmed by 6 bases and 5 bases, with 16 bases remaining between them. The CDR3 loop spans 14 amino acids. Germline V gives CDR1 MNHEY, CDR2 SVGAGI. The chain's CDR3 is CASSPEAWGTEAFF. The CDR3 nucleotides read TGTGCCAGCAGCCCGGAGGCGTGGGGGACTGAAGCTTTCTTT.

The CDR3 loop reads CASSLLAAQETQYF. In nucleotides, the CDR3 is TGTGCCAGCAGTTTACTAGCGGCCCAAGAGACCCAGTACTTC. V is TRBV6-2 or TRBV6-3 and J is TRBJ2-5; 8 nucleotides line up with TRBD2. CDR1 and CDR2 from the germline V gene are MNHEY and SVGEGT. V dropped 4 bases and J dropped 1; count of bases not matched to a gene: 2. This CDR3 contains 14 residues.

The chain carries TRBV27 and TRBJ2-6; no clear D gene. This CDR3 contains 15 residues. Germline CDR1 and CDR2: MNHEY and SMNVEV (reference sequence). Trimming left V 6 bases short and J 3 bases short, with 12 bases between. The CDR3 nucleotides read TGTGCCAGCAGGGACGGTCCTTATGGGGCCAACGTCCTGACTTTC. Translating gives CASRDGPYGANVLTF.

V is TRBV4-1 and J is TRBJ2-7; TRBD2 agrees at 11 bases. With V trimmed by 4 bases and J by 2 bases, 7 bases remained unmatched. CDR1 and CDR2 from the germline V gene are MGHRA and YSYEKL. CDR3 length equals 16 residues. The chain's CDR3 is CASSPATTSGAYEQYF. CDR3 sequence (DNA): TGCGCCAGCAGCCCCGCGACGACTAGCGGGGCCTACGAGCAGTACTTC.

The chain joins TRBV18 to TRBJ1-1, with D possibly matching TRBD1 (5 bases). The length of the CDR3 is 14 residues. V was clipped by 2 bases and J by 8 bases, with 15 bases between them. CDR1 and CDR2 (germline): KGHSH, LQKENI. CDR3: CASSPGGAGIEAFF. CDR3 sequence (DNA): TGTGCCAGCTCACCAGGCGGGGCGGGCATCGAAGCTTTCTTT. Together with reference TRBV18 and TRBJ1-1, the CDR3 gives the full variable domain: NAGVMQNPRHLVRRRGQEARLRCSPMKGHSHVYWYRQLPEEGLKFMVYLQKENIIDESGMPKERFSAEFPKEGPSILRIQQVVRGDSAAYFCASSPGGAGIEAFFGQGTRLTVV.

V is TRBV7-2 and J is TRBJ2-1; 13 bases agree with TRBD2. From germline, CDR1 is SGHTA and CDR2 FQGNSA. The CDR3 sequence is 16 residues long. V shed 5 bases, J shed 8 bases, and the junction held 9 bases outside the gene matches. The chain's CDR3 is CASSPRLAGGVDEQFF. The CDR3 DNA sequence: TGTGCCAGCAGCCCACGACTAGCGGGGGGCGTAGATGAGCAGTTCTTC.

This chain connects TRBV2 to TRBJ2-4, with D perhaps TRBD1 or TRBD2 (5 bases each). Trimming removed 7 bases from V and 0 bases from J, with 19 bases in between. The CDR3 sequence is 17 residues long. CDR1 and CDR2 (germline): SNHLY, FYNNEI. In DNA, the CDR3 is TGTGCCAGCACCCCAGGGTGGGGGTTGGTAGCCAAAAACATTCAGTACTTC. Translation: CASTPGWGLVAKNIQYF.

The chain employs TRBV28 and TRBJ1-1; D unresolved. This CDR3 comprises 14 residues. The germline CDR1 and CDR2 sequences are MDHEN and SYDVKM. Trimming took off 5 bases at V and 2 bases at J, with 12 bases between the two ends. CDR3 amino acids: CASSLPGINTEAFF. CDR3 DNA sequence: TGTGCCAGCAGTCTACCCGGGATTAACACTGAAGCTTTCTTT.

V usage is TRBV19 and J usage is TRBJ2-3; maybe TRBD2 (5 bases). CDR1 and CDR2 from the germline V gene are LNHDA and SQIVND (reference sequence). Trimming cost V 7 bases and J 9 bases, with 20 bases left between them. The CDR3 spans 14 residues. CDR3 DNA: TGTGCCAGTACCCGCGGGCCCGGAGCCGGAACGCAGTATTTT. It is translated as CASTRGPGAGTQYF.

The rearrangement uses TRBV5-4 and TRBJ1-3; TRBD1 agrees at 8 bases. Looked up from germline, CDR1 is SGHNT and CDR2 is YYREEE (reference sequence). Trimming at V came to 4 bases and at J to 4 bases, leaving 10 bases not matched to a gene. The CDR3 consists of 16 residues. The CDR3 coding sequence is TGTGCCAGCAGCCTGGATTACAGGGGGAGGGGAAACACCATATATTTT. It encodes CASSLDYRGRGNTIYF. The complete variable domain, with remaining parts taken from reference TRBV5-4 and TRBJ1-3, reads ETGVTQSPTHLIKTRGQQVTLRCSSQSGHNTVSWYQQALGQGPQFIFQYYREEENGRGNFPPRFSGLQFPNYSSELNVNALELDDSALYLCASSLDYRGRGNTIYFGEGSWLTVV.